A single sample is the source of the 12 T cell receptor beta chains below, sequenced in a study of cytomegalovirus exposure and HLA in healthy donors. Researchers ran the PCR with 60 Vbeta and 13 Jbeta primers. Here immunoSEQ multiplex PCR was the method, and the copy in TCRdb shows in-frame clones only, minus some. The data contain some 150,000 clones, approximately 80% of them singletons. Input material: PBMCs. The receptors come from a man aged 18 to 35 in good health and CMV-seropositive.

The genes are TRBV5-6 and TRBJ1-2; D call uncertain. This CDR3 contains 14 residues. V was pared by 4 bases and J by 5 bases, with 15 bases between. The germline V gene has CDR1 SGHDT and CDR2 YYEEEE. In DNA form, the CDR3 reads TGTGCCAGCAGCCGGGGTAGGAAGACTTATGGCTACACCTTC. Translation gives CASSRGRKTYGYTF.

V is TRBV5-1 and J is TRBJ2-2; 8 bases fit TRBD2. CDR1 and CDR2 from the germline V gene are SGHRS and YFSETQ. There are 15 residues in the CDR3. J lost 4 bases, V lost 4 bases, and 6 bases had no gene match. The chain's CDR3 is CASSRRGEITGELFF. The DNA for the CDR3 is TGCGCCAGCAGCAGGCGGGGGGAGATCACCGGGGAGCTGTTTTTT.

Of note for this clone: Other DNA sequences in this specimen translate into the identical CDR3. The chain is built from TRBV6-6 and TRBJ2-7; 7 bases are a match to TRBD1. Trimming took 6 bases from V and 1 from J; bases not matched to a gene: 3. The CDR3 extends over 13 amino acids. Germline V gene data show CDR1 as MNHNY and CDR2 as SVGAGI (reference sequence). In nucleotides, the CDR3 is TGTGCCAGCAGCCACAGGGGATCCTACGAGCAGTACTTC. It is translated as CASSHRGSYEQYF.

The genes are TRBV6-6 and TRBJ2-7; 8 bases fit TRBD2. This CDR3 has 14 residues. Germline values: CDR1 MNHNY, CDR2 SVGAGI (reference sequence). The trim removed 6 bases at V and 2 bases at J, leaving 6 bases unmatched. CDR3 nucleotide sequence: TGTGCCAGCAGCCACGGACTAGCCCCCTACGAGCAGTACTTC. Protein product: CASSHGLAPYEQYF.

The CDR3 nucleotides read TGTGCCAGCAGCCGCGGGGGGGATCGTGCCGGGGAGCTGTTTTTT. Encoded protein: CASSRGGDRAGELFF. This chain links TRBV9 with TRBJ2-2, with TRBD2 matching over 9 bases. The CDR3 extends over 15 amino acids. Trimming at V came to 4 bases and at J to 6 bases, leaving 7 bases not matched to a gene. Germline V lookup: CDR1 SGDLS, CDR2 YYNGEE.

The chain couples TRBV10-3 to TRBJ1-5, with 9 bases that match TRBD1. Germline-derived CDR1 and CDR2 are ENHRY and SYGVKD. The CDR3 is 13 amino acids. V shed 6 bases, J shed 4 bases, and the junction held 1 base outside the gene matches. CDR3 sequence (DNA): TGTGCCATCAGGACAGGGGGAAATCAGCCCCAGCATTTT. Translated: CAIRTGGNQPQHF.

The V and J genes are TRBV7-2 and TRBJ2-7; TRBD2 might be the D (5 bases). The germline V gene has CDR1 SGHTA and CDR2 FQGNSA. V lost 1 base, J lost 2 bases, and 12 bases lay in between. The CDR3 consists of 15 residues. This CDR3 reads CASSLGLAPTYEQYF. The CDR3 DNA reads TGTGCCAGCAGCTTAGGTCTAGCTCCTACCTACGAGCAGTACTTC.

V gene TRBV7-9 combines with J gene TRBJ1-5; unclear D gene. The CDR3 is made up of 16 amino acids. Trimming took off 1 base at V and 6 bases at J, with 16 bases between the two ends. Germline loops: CDR1 SEHNR, CDR2 FQNEAQ (reference sequence). The CDR3 spells CASSLDGSGEGQPQHF. Written as DNA, the CDR3 is TGTGCCAGCAGCTTAGATGGATCGGGCGAGGGTCAGCCCCAGCATTTT.

The chain joins TRBV19 to TRBJ1-1; TRBD1 agrees at 7 bases. The trim removed 7 bases at V and 4 bases at J, leaving 6 bases unmatched. This CDR3 region has 13 residues. Germline CDR1 is LNHDA and CDR2 is SQIVND (reference sequence). The CDR3 region is CASTANRGTEAFF. The CDR3 DNA sequence: TGTGCCAGTACCGCCAACAGGGGCACTGAAGCTTTCTTT.

This clone appeared once. The chain has TRBV5-1 and TRBJ2-3; D not resolved. The CDR3 is made up of 14 amino acids. Trimming took 0 bases from V and 4 from J, leaving 9 bases between them. CDR1 and CDR2 (germline): SGHRS, YFSETQ. The chain's CDR3 is CASSLEQAPDTQYF. As DNA, the CDR3 is TGCGCCAGCAGCTTGGAGCAAGCGCCAGATACGCAGTATTTT.

The V call is TRBV7-8, the J call TRBJ1-3; 9 bases line up with TRBD1. Germline V gene data show CDR1 as SGHVS and CDR2 as FQNEAQ. The junction had 6 bases not matched to a gene; V was cut back by 5 bases and J by 4 bases. The CDR3 has 15 residues. CDR3 residues: CASSPRTGDGNTIYF. In DNA form, the CDR3 reads TGTGCCAGCAGCCCTCGGACAGGGGACGGAAACACCATATATTTT. Full variable domain (outside the CDR3, taken from reference TRBV7-8 and TRBJ1-3): GAGVSQSPRYKVAKRGQDVALRCDPISGHVSLFWYQQALGQGPEFLTYFQNEAQLDKSGLPSDRFFAERPEGSVSTLKIQRTQQEDSAVYLCASSPRTGDGNTIYFGEGSWLTVV.

The chain recombines TRBV11-2 with TRBJ2-5; 8 bases agree with TRBD1. Trimming cost V 3 bases and J 5 bases; bases outside gene matches: 8. The CDR3 has 15 residues. Germline CDR1 is SGHAT and CDR2 is FQNNGV. The chain's CDR3 is CASSLGAGGFETQYF. Written as DNA, the CDR3 is TGTGCCAGCAGCTTGGGGGCAGGGGGCTTTGAGACCCAGTACTTC. The entire variable domain, with the rest obtained from reference TRBV11-2 and TRBJ2-5, is as follows: EAGVAQSPRYKIIEKRQSVAFWCNPISGHATLYWYQQILGQGPKLLIQFQNNGVVDDSQLPKDRFSAERLKGVDSTLKIQPAKLEDSAVYLCASSLGAGGFETQYFGPGTRLLVL.